One sample yielded the 18 T cell receptor beta chains listed below, sequenced in a study of early T cells in non-severe SARS-CoV-2 infection. TCRdb re-analysed the 5' RACE reads in MiXCR, keeping a single row per CDR3 protein. The repertoire holds 100,000 to 130,000 distinct CDR3 sequences, with 11% as singletons. Input material: whole blood. These receptors originate from an adult who was a healthcare worker with PCR-confirmed SARS-CoV-2 infection or an uninfected control (not recorded which).

This clonotype showed up many times. The chain is built from TRBV5-4 and TRBJ2-1, with D uncertain. Germline CDR1 is SGHNT and CDR2 is YYREEE (reference sequence). The CDR3 has 12 residues. Between the trimmed V and J ends, which lost 0 bases and 10 bases, there was a span of 8 bases. This CDR3 is CASSLGPREQFF. CDR3 in DNA: TGTGCCAGCAGCTTGGGTCCACGGGAGCAGTTCTTC.

The chain carries TRBV5-4 and TRBJ2-7; D ambiguous. Trimming took 4 bases from V and 6 from J, leaving 17 bases between them. The CDR3 covers 14 residues. Germline V lookup: CDR1 SGHNT, CDR2 YYREEE (reference sequence). CDR3 coding DNA: TGTGCCAGCAGCCCGGACCGATGGGCCAGCGAGCAGTACTTC. Translating it yields CASSPDRWASEQYF.

There are many counts of this clonotype. The V gene is TRBV6-5, the J gene TRBJ2-3; D ambiguous. Germline loops: CDR1 MNHEY, CDR2 SVGAGI. The V and J ends lost 2 bases and 2 bases respectively, with 8 bases between them. The CDR3 spans 14 residues. Here the CDR3 reads CASSYAVDTDTQYF. In DNA form, the CDR3 reads TGTGCCAGCAGTTACGCGGTGGACACAGATACGCAGTATTTT.

This clonotype was detected ten times or more. The chain uses TRBV27 and TRBJ2-3, with TRBD2 identical over 7 bases. There are 15 residues in the CDR3. Germline V lookup: CDR1 MNHEY, CDR2 SMNVEV (reference sequence). Trimming cost V 2 bases and J 1 base; bases outside gene matches: 3. CDR3 residues: CASSLTLAGTDTQYF. The CDR3 nucleotides read TGTGCCAGCAGTTTAACGCTAGCGGGCACAGATACGCAGTATTTT.

This clonotype appeared many times. The rearrangement joins TRBV9 to TRBJ2-5; D possibly uses TRBD1 or TRBD2 (5 bases each). Germline V CDR1 and CDR2: SGDLS, YYNGEE. The CDR3 is 14 residues long. Trimming cost V 0 bases and J 5 bases, with 11 bases left between them. The CDR3 DNA sequence: TGTGCCAGCAGCGTAGATTGGGGGTCTGAGACCCAGTACTTC. Encoded protein: CASSVDWGSETQYF.

The V gene is TRBV6-2 or TRBV6-3, the J gene TRBJ2-1; D ambiguous. Per the germline V gene, CDR1 is MNHEY and CDR2 is SVGEGT. The germline V and J ends were trimmed by 0 bases and 2 bases, with 14 bases remaining between them. CDR3 length: 17 residues. CDR3 DNA sequence: TGTGCCAGCAGTTACTCGTGGGCACTGCGTCCCTACAATGAGCAGTTCTTC. It is translated as CASSYSWALRPYNEQFF.

This clonotype was detected many times. The chain's CDR3 is CSARISGRTSSYNEQFF. In DNA, the CDR3 is TGCAGTGCTAGAATTAGCGGGAGGACGAGCTCCTACAATGAGCAGTTCTTC. This chain links TRBV20-1 with TRBJ2-1; the match to TRBD2 covers 10 bases. Per the germline V gene, CDR1 is DFQATT and CDR2 is SNEGSKA (reference sequence). V was pared by 2 bases and J by 0 bases, with 7 bases of the junction left unmatched. The CDR3 has 17 amino acids.

The table lists this clonotype with many counts. This chain uses TRBV20-1 with TRBJ2-3; 8 nucleotides align to TRBD2. J gave up 2 bases and V 0 bases, and 4 bases lay outside the gene matches. There are 15 residues in the CDR3. Germline assignment: CDR1 DFQATT and CDR2 SNEGSKA (reference sequence). The CDR3 sequence: CSARDLREATDTQYF. CDR3 coding DNA: TGCAGTGCTAGAGATCTGCGGGAGGCCACAGATACGCAGTATTTT.

This clonotype was counted only a few times. V and J are TRBV6-6 and TRBJ2-3; the D call may be TRBD1 or TRBD2 (5 bases each). Germline CDR1 and CDR2: MNHNY and SVGAGI (reference sequence). The CDR3 consists of 17 residues. V was shortened by 2 bases and J by 1 base, with 16 bases between the two germline ends. The CDR3 reads CASSYTLSLGRTDTQYF. CDR3 nucleotide sequence: TGTGCCAGCAGTTACACCCTATCTCTGGGACGCACAGATACGCAGTATTTT.

CDR3 bases: TGTGCCAGCAATCATGGCCACTCCTACAATGAGCAGTTCTTC. Amino acids: CASNHGHSYNEQFF. The J gene is TRBJ2-1, the V gene TRBV6-2 or TRBV6-3; D unresolved. CDR1 is MNHEY and CDR2 is SVGEGT in the germline V gene. V was trimmed by 7 bases and J by 0 bases, leaving 10 bases between them. The CDR3 consists of 14 residues.

This chain connects TRBV7-2 to TRBJ2-2; D is unclear. CDR1 SGHTA and CDR2 FQGNSA come from the germline V gene. V lost 5 bases and J lost 0, with 13 bases in between. The CDR3 covers 16 residues. CDR3 DNA sequence: TGTGCCAGCAGCCCCCGCAGGAGTGCGAACACCGGGGAGCTGTTTTTT. Its protein product is CASSPRRSANTGELFF.

This clonotype was found many times. CDR3 protein: CASSLVREEDTEAFF. CDR3 coding DNA: TGTGCCAGCAGCTTGGTTCGGGAAGAGGACACTGAAGCTTTCTTT. This chain connects TRBV5-6 to TRBJ1-1; D uncertain. There are 15 residues in the CDR3. Germline lookup yields CDR1 SGHDT and CDR2 YYEEEE. V was clipped by 0 bases and J by 3 bases, with 12 bases between them.

This clonotype appeared many times. This chain connects TRBV20-1 to TRBJ2-1; the match to TRBD2 covers 9 bases. J was trimmed by 5 bases and V by 3 bases; bases with no gene match: 5. CDR1 and CDR2 (germline): DFQATT, SNEGSKA (reference sequence). The CDR3 sequence is 14 residues long. CDR3 bases: TGCAGTGCTAGGCGGCTAGCGGGAAACAATGAGCAGTTCTTC. This gives the protein CSARRLAGNNEQFF.

V usage is TRBV30 and J usage is TRBJ1-1, with D maybe TRBD1 (5 bases). This CDR3 spans 17 amino acids. Looked up from germline, CDR1 is GTSNPN and CDR2 is SVGIG (reference sequence). Trimming removed 0 bases from V and 0 bases from J, with 17 bases in between. In nucleotides, the CDR3 is TGTGCCTGGAGTGTAGGCCGGGACGTAGCCCTGAACACTGAAGCTTTCTTT. Protein sequence: CAWSVGRDVALNTEAFF.

In this sample, this clonotype turned up a few times. V usage is TRBV27 and J usage is TRBJ2-1, with TRBD2 matching over 7 bases. The CDR3 sequence is 12 residues long. The ends lost 11 bases at V and 12 bases at J; junction bases unmatched: 13. Per the germline V gene, CDR1 is MNHEY and CDR2 is SMNVEV (reference sequence). CDR3 sequence reads: CAVGPAGEVQFF. The CDR3 DNA sequence: TGTGCCGTTGGCCCGGCGGGAGAAGTGCAGTTCTTC.

CDR3 residues: CASSPLETTGEETQYF. The CDR3 bases are TGTGCCAGCAGCCCACTTGAGACGACAGGGGAAGAGACCCAGTACTTC. V and J are TRBV7-2 and TRBJ2-5; 8 bases are shared with TRBD1. The CDR3 totals 16 residues. V lost 5 bases to trimming and J lost 3 bases; unmatched junction nucleotides: 11. CDR1 is SGHTA, CDR2 FQGNSA, per germline. Full variable domain (missing parts from reference TRBV7-2 and TRBJ2-5): GAGVSQSPSNKVTEKGKDVELRCDPISGHTALYWYRQSLGQGLEFLIYFQGNSAPDKSGLPSDRFSAERTGGSVSTLTIQRTQQEDSAVYLCASSPLETTGEETQYFGPGTRLLVL.

This clonotype has more than one count but fewer than ten. The V call is TRBV2, the J call TRBJ2-1; 10 bases align to TRBD2. V lost 5 bases to trimming and J lost 5 bases; unmatched junction nucleotides: 6. Germline assignment: CDR1 SNHLY and CDR2 FYNNEI. The CDR3 totals 15 residues. The CDR3 nucleotides are TGTGCCAGCAGTCCCCTAGCGGGGGTAAACAATGAGCAGTTCTTC. Its protein is CASSPLAGVNNEQFF.

This clonotype was seen more than once but under ten times. The genes are TRBV20-1 and TRBJ1-2; D not resolved. The V and J ends lost 1 base and 0 bases respectively, with 9 bases between them. Germline lookup yields CDR1 DFQATT and CDR2 SNEGSKA (reference sequence). CDR3 length: 14 residues. The CDR3 coding sequence is TGCAGTGCTAGAGCCGCGGGTCCTAACTATGGCTACACCTTC. Translation gives CSARAAGPNYGYTF.